The 10 T cell receptor beta chains below all came from one sample that was sequenced in a study of prognosis after radiotherapy for stage I lung cancer. Genomic DNA yielded TCR beta CDR3, amplified by two-round multiplex PCR. Primers specific to each TRBV and TRBJ gene were used in first-round PCR. TCRdb analysed the multiplex PCR reads with MiXCR anew, one entry per CDR3 protein. The sample has 27,000 or so distinct CDR3 sequences, about 41% seen once. The source was PBMCs, collected before or after stereotactic body radiation therapy (not recorded which). The receptors come from a donor aged 50 or older with non-small cell lung cancer.

The CDR3 here is CASSDVEGRGLAGGRRFF. CDR3 sequence (DNA): TGTGCCAGCAGTGATGTCGAAGGCAGGGGACTAGCGGGAGGGAGGAGGTTCTTC. The chain combines TRBV6-1 with TRBJ2-1, with 16 bases fitting TRBD2. J gave up 15 bases and V 3 bases, and 17 bases lay outside the gene matches. The CDR3 totals 18 residues. Germline lookup yields CDR1 MNHNS and CDR2 SASEGT.

This clonotype was seen many times. The chain uses TRBV7-2 and TRBJ2-7; D possibly uses TRBD1 or TRBD2 (5 bases each). This CDR3 comprises 16 residues. Trimming removed 5 bases at V and 4 bases at J, with 21 bases between. Germline V gene sequence: CDR1 SGHTA, CDR2 FQGNSA. CDR3: CASSPSGTVLFYEQYF. The CDR3 nucleotides are TGTGCCAGCAGCCCGTCAGGGACCGTGCTTTTTTACGAGCAGTACTTC.

This clonotype was observed many times. V usage is TRBV18 and J usage is TRBJ2-3; D perhaps matches TRBD1 (7 bases). V lost 3 bases and J 0 bases, leaving 10 bases between the germline ends. CDR3 length: 15 residues. Germline CDR1 and CDR2: KGHSH and LQKENI. The CDR3 is CASSPQGGSTDTQYF. DNA of the CDR3: TGTGCCAGCTCACCCCAGGGGGGAAGCACAGATACGCAGTATTTT.

The V call is TRBV19, the J call TRBJ2-5; D not certain. Germline CDR1 reads LNHDA; CDR2 reads SQIVND (reference sequence). V was shortened by 4 bases and J by 5 bases, with 17 bases between the two germline ends. The CDR3 runs 15 residues. In DNA, the CDR3 is TGTGCCAGTAGTAAGCAACTGCGACGGGTTGAGACCCAGTACTTC. It translates to CASSKQLRRVETQYF.

The genes are TRBV6-5 and TRBJ2-2; 7 bases line up with TRBD2. Trimming took 0 bases from V and 4 from J; bases not matched to a gene: 8. The CDR3 runs 17 residues. Germline V gives CDR1 MNHEY, CDR2 SVGAGI. CDR3 in DNA: TGTGCCAGCAGTTACTCTGTGGGTAGCGGGCGCACCGGGGAGCTGTTTTTT. Encoded protein: CASSYSVGSGRTGELFF.

This clonotype has at least ten counts. This chain connects TRBV11-2 to TRBJ1-2; D not resolved. CDR1 is SGHAT, CDR2 FQNNGV, per germline. V was shortened by 5 bases and J by 2 bases, with 12 bases between the two germline ends. The CDR3 covers 14 residues. CDR3 DNA: TGTGCCAGCAGCACCGCTTCCAAAAACTATGGCTACACCTTC. The encoded protein is CASSTASKNYGYTF.

This clonotype was picked up many times. The CDR3 DNA follows: TGTGCCAGCTCACCAACCACGGGAGGTACAGATACGCAGTATTTT. Translation: CASSPTTGGTDTQYF. The V and J genes are TRBV18 and TRBJ2-3, with 7 bases that match TRBD2. Germline lookup yields CDR1 KGHSH and CDR2 LQKENI. The CDR3 runs 15 residues. V gave up 2 bases and J gave up 3 bases; unmatched junction bases: 5.

Comment on this clonotype: An end of the junction does not agree with germline; a read error may underlie this. The chain joins TRBV24-1 to TRBJ2-2, with TRBD2 matching over 12 bases. Germline values: CDR1 KGHDR, CDR2 SFDVKD. The CDR3 length is 18 residues. The CDR3 is CATGDPASGRASSGDLFF. The CDR3, as DNA: TGTGCCACCGGTGACCCCGCTAGCGGGAGGGCCTCTTCCGGGGATCTGTTTTTT.

Comment on this clonotype: Given a much more abundant clone one base away, this may be a read error. The genes are TRBV6-5 and TRBJ2-7, with a possible D match to TRBD2 (6 bases). Germline CDR1 is MNHEY and CDR2 is SVGAGI. Trimming took 4 bases from V and 7 from J, leaving 20 bases between them. The CDR3 totals 15 residues. This chain's CDR3 is CASSSPGRRGGEQYF. The CDR3 region has the DNA TGTGCCAGCAGTTCTCCCGGGCGGCGGGGCGGGGAGCAGTACTTC.

This clonotype has a count of ten or more. The V and J genes are TRBV10-2 and TRBJ2-1, with 12 bases fitting TRBD1. There are 16 residues in the CDR3. The trim removed 0 bases at V and 10 bases at J, leaving 7 bases unmatched. CDR1 and CDR2 (germline): WSHSY, SAAADI. CDR3: CASSESRGDRGQEQFF. CDR3 DNA: TGCGCCAGCAGTGAGTCGAGGGGGGACAGGGGGCAGGAGCAGTTCTTC.